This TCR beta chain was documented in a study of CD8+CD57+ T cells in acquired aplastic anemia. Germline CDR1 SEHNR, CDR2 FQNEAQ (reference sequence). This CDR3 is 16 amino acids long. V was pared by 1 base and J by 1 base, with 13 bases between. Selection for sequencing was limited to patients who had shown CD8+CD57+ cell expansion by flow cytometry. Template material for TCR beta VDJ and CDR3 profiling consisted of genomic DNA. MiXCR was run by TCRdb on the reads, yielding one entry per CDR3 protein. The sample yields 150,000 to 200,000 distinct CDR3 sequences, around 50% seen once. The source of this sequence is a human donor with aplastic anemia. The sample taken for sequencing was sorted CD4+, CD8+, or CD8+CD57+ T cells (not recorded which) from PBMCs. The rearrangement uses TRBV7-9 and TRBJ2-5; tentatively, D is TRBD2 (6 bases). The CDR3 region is CASSLGDFSRQETQYF. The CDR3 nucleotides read TGTGCCAGCAGCTTAGGGGACTTCTCACGCCAAGAGACCCAGTACTTC.